Shown below are 20 T cell receptor beta chains from a single sample sequenced in a study of CD8+ T cells in alopecia areata. Reverse transcription of extracted RNA yielded cDNA, which provided the sequencing template. Measured with immunoSEQ multiplex PCR; TCRdb has only the in-frame clones, and not every one. The table includes over 95,000 clones, 50% to 75% detected once. This sample's treatment: oral pan-JAK inhibitor, 5-10 mg twice daily. This material consisted of CD8+ T cells sorted from blood, taken at week 4, from a patient treated with tofacitinib. The receptors originated from a human donor with alopecia areata.

In its sample, this clone was seen once. The CDR3 DNA reads as TGTGCCAGCAGTTCCGGGACAGACTACGAGCAGTACTTC. Amino acids: CASSSGTDYEQYF. This chain uses TRBV27 with TRBJ2-7; 7 nucleotides line up with TRBD1. This CDR3 contains 13 residues. Trimming at V came to 4 bases and at J to 3 bases, leaving 3 bases not matched to a gene. Germline assignment: CDR1 MNHEY and CDR2 SMNVEV (reference sequence).

This clone was picked up a small number of times. J is TRBJ2-3 and V is TRBV25-1; D not certain. This CDR3 comprises 12 residues. Germline V lookup: CDR1 MGHDK, CDR2 SYGVNS. V was clipped by 4 bases and J by 5 bases, with 7 bases between them. The CDR3 here is CASSAYRDTQYF. The CDR3 region has the DNA TGTGCCAGCAGTGCGTATAGAGATACGCAGTATTTT. Full variable domain (missing parts from reference TRBV25-1 and TRBJ2-3): EADIYQTPRYLVIGTGKKITLECSQTMGHDKMYWYQQDPGMELHLIHYSYGVNSTEKGDLSSESTVSRIRTEHFPLTLESARPSHTSQYLCASSAYRDTQYFGPGTRLTVL.

The CDR3 reads CASTGDYGYTF. The CDR3 bases are TGTGCCAGTACGGGGGACTATGGCTACACCTTC. This chain joins TRBV19 and TRBJ1-2; possibly TRBD1 for D (5 bases). CDR3 length equals 11 residues. With 7 bases removed from V and 3 bases from J, the gap between germline ends came to 6 bases. In germline, CDR1 is LNHDA, CDR2 SQIVND (reference sequence). The whole variable domain, remainder taken from reference TRBV19 and TRBJ1-2, is DGGITQSPKYLFRKEGQNVTLSCEQNLNHDAMYWYRQDPGQGLRLIYYSQIVNDFQKGDIAEGYSVSREKKESFPLTVTSAQKNPTAFYLCASTGDYGYTFGSGTRLTVV.

V is TRBV4-1 and J is TRBJ2-7; 11 bases are shared with TRBD2. J gave up 2 bases and V 3 bases, and 9 bases lay outside the gene matches. The germline CDR1 and CDR2 sequences are MGHRA and YSYEKL. The CDR3 covers 17 residues. CDR3 sequence reads: CASSHLTGTSGTYEQYF. The CDR3 nucleotides read TGCGCCAGCAGCCATTTAACCGGGACTAGCGGCACCTACGAGCAGTACTTC.

There are a few counts of this clone. The J gene is TRBJ2-1, the V gene TRBV19; 8 positions agree with TRBD2. Germline CDR1 LNHDA, CDR2 SQIVND (reference sequence). V lost 9 bases to trimming and J lost 2 bases; unmatched junction nucleotides: 6. This CDR3 is 14 amino acids long. DNA of the CDR3: TGTGCCAGCGGGACTAGAGGTACCTACAATGAGCAGTTCTTC. It yields the protein CASGTRGTYNEQFF.

This clone was picked up a small number of times. V and J are TRBV27 and TRBJ2-5; 7 bases line up with TRBD1. The germline gives CDR1 MNHEY, CDR2 SMNVEV (reference sequence). CDR3 length: 14 amino acids. J lost 3 bases, V lost 5 bases, and 6 bases had no gene match. CDR3 coding DNA: TGTGCCAGCAGTGTGTACAGGGGTAAAGAGACCCAGTACTTC. Its translation: CASSVYRGKETQYF.

The chain recombines TRBV29-1 with TRBJ2-5; D possibly uses TRBD1 or TRBD2 (5 bases each). V was trimmed by 2 bases and J by 11 bases, leaving 12 bases between them. This CDR3 spans 11 amino acids. The germline CDR1 and CDR2 sequences are SQVTM and ANQGSEA. This chain's CDR3 is CSVESLGEQYF. In nucleotides, the CDR3 is TGCAGCGTTGAATCGTTGGGGGAGCAGTACTTC.

This clone was counted a single time. The rearrangement joins TRBV6-4 to TRBJ2-1; 9 bases align to TRBD1. The CDR3 runs 16 residues. After removal of 3 bases from V and 7 bases from J, the junction contained 10 bases not matched to a gene. The germline V gene encodes CDR1 MRHNA and CDR2 SNTAGT. The chain's CDR3 is CASSEWTGALFNEQFF. The CDR3 bases are TGTGCCAGCAGTGAATGGACAGGGGCCCTGTTTAATGAGCAGTTCTTC.

The V gene is TRBV4-1, the J gene TRBJ2-3; the D gene is possibly TRBD2 (6 bases). Trimming shortened V by 0 bases and J by 6 bases, and 16 bases separated the two germline ends. The germline gives CDR1 MGHRA, CDR2 YSYEKL. The CDR3 covers 16 residues. The CDR3 nucleotides are TGCGCCAGCAGCCAAGAGGTAGTACTAGCACCCGATACGCAGTATTTT. It translates to CASSQEVVLAPDTQYF.

The V gene is TRBV29-1, the J gene TRBJ2-7, with TRBD1 identical over 9 bases. The germline V gene has CDR1 SQVTM and CDR2 ANQGSEA. The V gene end was trimmed by 4 bases and the J gene end by 1 base; junction bases not matched to a gene: 5. CDR3 length: 14 residues. CDR3 protein: CSVGGQGTSYEQYF. CDR3 coding DNA: TGCAGCGTTGGCGGACAGGGGACGTCCTACGAGCAGTACTTC.

The rearrangement joins TRBV6-5 to TRBJ1-6, with 9 bases lining up with TRBD1. The CDR3 covers 16 residues. V was pared by 2 bases and J by 8 bases, with 7 bases of the junction left unmatched. The germline gives CDR1 MNHEY, CDR2 SVGAGI. DNA of the CDR3: TGTGCCAGCAGTTACGGGGGGGACAGGGACTATTCACCCCTCCACTTT. Translating gives CASSYGGDRDYSPLHF.

This clone was recorded a few times. V gene TRBV7-9 combines with J gene TRBJ2-4, with D possibly being TRBD1 (6 bases). Germline V gene lookup returns CDR1 SEHNR and CDR2 FQNEAQ (reference sequence). CDR3 length: 11 amino acids. The V end lost 6 bases, the J end lost 10 bases, and 10 bases lay between the germline ends. CDR3 in amino acids: CASSFGTIQYF. Here the CDR3 DNA reads TGTGCCAGCAGTTTTGGGACAATTCAGTACTTC.

This clone was seen ten or more times. This rearrangement joins TRBV4-2 to TRBJ2-6; no firm D call. The ends were cut back, 0 bases at V and 1 base at J, with 4 bases in the middle. CDR1 is LGHNA and CDR2 is YNFKEQ in the germline V gene. This CDR3 comprises 15 residues. This CDR3 reads CASSQDDSGANVLTF. CDR3 bases: TGTGCCAGCAGCCAAGATGATTCTGGGGCCAACGTCCTGACTTTC.

This clone has only a few counts. J is TRBJ2-1 and V is TRBV28, with no clear D. The CDR3 consists of 17 residues. Germline lookup yields CDR1 MDHEN and CDR2 SYDVKM. Trimming removed 0 bases from V and 2 bases from J, with 14 bases in between. CDR3: CASSLWGRRAAYNEQFF. In DNA form, the CDR3 reads TGTGCCAGCAGTTTATGGGGTCGTAGGGCTGCCTACAATGAGCAGTTCTTC.

The chain combines TRBV20-1 with TRBJ2-7; D is ambiguous. The ends were cut back, 5 bases at V and 7 bases at J, with 12 bases in the middle. Germline V gene data show CDR1 as DFQATT and CDR2 as SNEGSKA (reference sequence). This CDR3 comprises 11 residues. For the CDR3, the DNA is TGCAGTGCTGGGGTCGTACAGGAGCAGTACTTC. Amino acid sequence: CSAGVVQEQYF.

DNA for the CDR3: TGCGCCAGCAGCCAGGACAGGGAACGTCAGCCCCAGCATTTT. Translation gives CASSQDRERQPQHF. The chain has TRBV4-3 and TRBJ1-5, with 8 bases matching TRBD1. V dropped 3 bases and J dropped 6; count of bases not matched to a gene: 4. The CDR3 loop spans 14 amino acids. Germline V lookup: CDR1 LGHNA, CDR2 YSLEER.

J is TRBJ1-1 and V is TRBV29-1, with D maybe TRBD1 (5 bases). The ends were cut back, 4 bases at V and 5 bases at J, with 8 bases in the middle. There are 11 residues in the CDR3. Per germline, CDR1 SQVTM and CDR2 ANQGSEA. CDR3 in amino acids: CSVGGDTEAFF. The CDR3 coding sequence is TGCAGCGTTGGGGGCGATACTGAAGCTTTCTTT.

The chain has TRBV7-9 and TRBJ2-5, with TRBD1 identical over 10 bases. Germline CDR1 and CDR2: SEHNR and FQNEAQ (reference sequence). The CDR3 runs to 15 residues. V shed 5 bases, J shed 5 bases, and the junction held 8 bases outside the gene matches. CDR3 sequence: CASSPTTGGGETQYF. CDR3 in DNA: TGTGCCAGCAGCCCCACGACAGGGGGCGGGGAGACCCAGTACTTC.

The chain uses TRBV4-1 and TRBJ2-2; no firm D call. Between the trimmed V and J ends, which lost 4 bases and 4 bases, there was a span of 10 bases. In germline, CDR1 is MGHRA, CDR2 YSYEKL. The length of the CDR3 is 14 residues. The CDR3 protein is CASSPTPSTGELFF. CDR3 in DNA: TGCGCCAGCAGCCCAACCCCTTCCACCGGGGAGCTGTTTTTT.

The sample holds a few counts of this clone. Here the CDR3 reads CSVDWLADYNEQFF. The CDR3 nucleotides are TGCAGCGTTGACTGGCTAGCGGACTACAATGAGCAGTTCTTC. The chain recombines TRBV29-1 with TRBJ2-1; 7 nucleotides match TRBD2. V shed 3 bases and J 3 bases; nucleotides not matched to a gene: 5. Germline values: CDR1 SQVTM, CDR2 ANQGSEA. This CDR3 region has 14 residues.